Below, 25 T cell receptor beta chains from the same sample are listed, as sequenced in a study of blood T cells in healthy people across ages. With a J-beta primer mix and a sample-barcoded 5' primer, a second PCR ran about 6 to 11 cycles. TCRdb recomputed calls from the 5' RACE reads with MiXCR, one row per CDR3 protein. The profile covers 800,000 to 950,000 distinct CDR3 sequences, with under 50% appearing a single time and around an eighth taken by the ten largest. The sequenced sample was blood. All receptors derive from a man aged 25-45 years in good health.

This rearrangement joins TRBV7-2 to TRBJ2-5; the D gene is possibly TRBD2 (5 bases). The CDR3 is made up of 15 amino acids. Trimming shortened V by 0 bases and J by 2 bases, and 10 bases separated the two germline ends. Germline V gene data show CDR1 as SGHTA and CDR2 as FQGNSA. CDR3 in amino acids: CASSLASTGQETQYF. CDR3 DNA sequence: TGTGCCAGCAGCTTAGCTTCCACGGGGCAAGAGACCCAGTACTTC.

The chain joins TRBV21-1 to TRBJ2-3; the table's D call TRBD1 went unverified against the DNA. TRBV21-1 is labeled a pseudogene. The CDR3 runs 15 residues. This chain's CDR3 is CASSKRGQGTDTRYF. Written as DNA, the CDR3 is TGTGCCAGCAGCAAACGCGGACAGGGCACAGATACGCGGTATTTT.

The chain uses TRBV20-1 and TRBJ2-1, with 7 bases matching TRBD1. Germline trimming cut 3 bases from V and 2 bases from J; bases unmatched to any gene: 10. CDR1 is DFQATT and CDR2 is SNEGSKA in the germline V gene (reference sequence). The CDR3 contains 16 residues. DNA for the CDR3: TGCAGTGCTAGCGACCTAACAGGGGTCCCCTACAATGAGCAGTTCTTC. Its protein is CSASDLTGVPYNEQFF.

The chain combines TRBV29-1 with TRBJ2-7; 8 bases align to TRBD1. Looked up from germline, CDR1 is SQVTM and CDR2 is ANQGSEA. CDR3 length: 12 amino acids. J lost 3 bases, V lost 6 bases, and 4 bases had no gene match. The CDR3 sequence is CSVGQGHYEQYF. The CDR3 DNA sequence: TGCAGCGTCGGACAGGGACACTACGAGCAGTACTTC.

The J gene is TRBJ1-2, the V gene TRBV12-3 or TRBV12-4, with a tentative D call TRBD1 (6 bases). The CDR3 has 15 amino acids. V lost 5 bases to trimming and J lost 4 bases, with 17 bases between them. CDR3 nucleotide sequence: TGTGCCAGCAGTCCTGGGGGGGCGCGGGGCTATGGCTACACCTTC. Amino acid sequence: CASSPGGARGYGYTF.

The table lists this clonotype with a count of one. The chain combines TRBV28 with TRBJ1-5; D is unresolved. The V and J ends lost 4 bases and 1 base respectively, with 14 bases between them. The germline CDR1 and CDR2 sequences are MDHEN and SYDVKM. The CDR3 has 16 residues. The CDR3 here is CASSWARRVSNQPQHF. In DNA, the CDR3 is TGTGCCAGCAGTTGGGCCCGGAGGGTCAGCAATCAGCCCCAGCATTTT.

This clonotype was observed a single time. J is TRBJ2-1 and V is TRBV18, with D perhaps assigned TRBD1 or TRBD2 (5 bases each). The length of the CDR3 is 15 residues. Germline CDR1 reads KGHSH; CDR2 reads LQKENI. V was clipped by 0 bases and J by 7 bases, with 13 bases between them. DNA for the CDR3: TGTGCCAGCTCACCACCGGGGGAGCTAAGAAATGAGCAGTTCTTC. Translated, it gives CASSPPGELRNEQFF.

In its sample, this clonotype was seen a few times. The chain couples TRBV20-1 to TRBJ2-7; TRBD1 aligns across 7 bases. Germline lookup yields CDR1 DFQATT and CDR2 SNEGSKA (reference sequence). V gave up 5 bases and J gave up 4 bases; unmatched junction bases: 11. The CDR3 loop spans 14 amino acids. The CDR3 here is CSAFPGQSLYEQYF. The CDR3 DNA is TGCAGTGCTTTCCCGGGACAGAGCCTTTACGAGCAGTACTTC.

The chain joins TRBV5-1 to TRBJ1-2; 9 bases match TRBD1. The germline V gene has CDR1 SGHRS and CDR2 YFSETQ. The ends lost 5 bases at V and 0 bases at J; junction bases unmatched: 8. CDR3 size: 16 residues. The CDR3 region is CASSGTGSGANYGYTF. Here the CDR3 DNA reads TGCGCCAGCAGTGGGACAGGGAGCGGCGCTAACTATGGCTACACCTTC.

This sequence joins TRBV6-1 and TRBJ1-5; D is perhaps TRBD1 (5 bases). The CDR3 covers 16 residues. The V gene lost 2 bases and the J gene lost 1 base, with 12 bases spanning the gap. CDR1 and CDR2 from the germline V gene are MNHNS and SASEGT. The CDR3 is CASSEKSGGSNQPQHF. The DNA of the CDR3 is TGTGCCAGCAGTGAAAAGTCCGGGGGGAGCAATCAGCCCCAGCATTTT.

This clonotype was seen a few times. This chain connects TRBV19 to TRBJ1-1, with D perhaps TRBD1 (5 bases). Trimming cost V 3 bases and J 5 bases, with 16 bases left between them. Germline values: CDR1 LNHDA, CDR2 SQIVND (reference sequence). CDR3 length: 15 residues. This CDR3 reads CASSMHSAGGTEAFF. In DNA form, the CDR3 reads TGTGCCAGTAGTATGCACAGTGCTGGGGGGACTGAAGCTTTCTTT.

In its sample, this clonotype was seen once. The V gene is TRBV6-5, the J gene TRBJ2-5, with a possible D match to TRBD2 (6 bases). Trimming shortened V by 6 bases and J by 5 bases, and 16 bases separated the two germline ends. The CDR3 spans 14 residues. Germline lookup yields CDR1 MNHEY and CDR2 SVGAGI. CDR3 in amino acids: CASRVTRGSETQYF. CDR3 sequence (DNA): TGTGCCAGCAGGGTGACTAGAGGGTCGGAGACCCAGTACTTC.

The chain links TRBV3-1 to TRBJ2-4; 11 bases agree with TRBD1. With the DNA end fitting TRBJ2-7 better, the J assignment may be wrong. Germline V CDR1 and CDR2: LGHDT, YNNKEL (reference sequence). The CDR3 totals 15 residues. CDR3 sequence (DNA): TGTGCCAGCAGCCGAAACGGACAGGGGGCATACGAGCAGTACTTC. Translating gives CASSRNGQGAYEQYF.

The J gene is TRBJ1-4, the V gene TRBV11-2, with D possibly TRBD1 on 6 matching bases. CDR1 and CDR2 (germline): SGHAT, FQNNGV. V gave up 3 bases and J gave up 10 bases, with 18 bases separating them. The CDR3 is 15 amino acids. The CDR3, as DNA: TGTGCCAGCAGCTTGTTAGGGGGTGAAGTTGGAAAACTGTTTTTT. Amino acids: CASSLLGGEVGKLFF.

This clonotype was detected a few times. V is TRBV7-2 and J is TRBJ2-1; TRBD2 matches at 8 bases. The germline CDR1 and CDR2 sequences are SGHTA and FQGNSA. The V and J ends lost 5 bases and 0 bases, in that order; junction bases with no gene match: 9. This CDR3 has 17 residues. CDR3 coding DNA: TGTGCCAGCAGCCTCCTTAGCGGGGTCATCTCCTACAATGAGCAGTTCTTC. The encoded protein is CASSLLSGVISYNEQFF.

This clonotype was recorded a few times. The rearrangement links TRBV4-3 to TRBJ1-6; D is ambiguous. With 2 bases removed from V and 4 bases from J, the gap between germline ends came to 9 bases. Germline assignment: CDR1 LGHNA and CDR2 YSLEER. This CDR3 is 15 amino acids long. As DNA, the CDR3 is TGCGCCAGCAGCCAAACAGATTATTATAATTCACCCCTCCACTTT. Protein sequence: CASSQTDYYNSPLHF.

Ten or more counts support this clonotype. This chain connects TRBV4-3 to TRBJ2-2; D unresolved. The CDR3 is 17 residues long. V lost 0 bases to trimming and J lost 1 base, with 12 bases between them. CDR1 LGHNA and CDR2 YSLEER come from the germline V gene. CDR3 nucleotides: TGCGCCAGCAGCCAAGAAAAATCTTATCGGAACACCGGGGAGCTGTTTTTT. It yields the protein CASSQEKSYRNTGELFF.

This clonotype was counted only a few times. The chain is built from TRBV29-1 and TRBJ1-2; D perhaps matches TRBD1 (5 bases). V was shortened by 6 bases and J by 8 bases, with 13 bases between the two germline ends. Per germline, CDR1 SQVTM and CDR2 ANQGSEA. The CDR3 consists of 11 residues. This CDR3 is CSVSGMEGYTF. The CDR3 DNA is TGCAGCGTCTCAGGGATGGAGGGCTACACCTTC.

This clonotype was recorded only once. The chain couples TRBV28 to TRBJ1-2; 8 bases are shared with TRBD1. With V trimmed by 6 bases and J by 6 bases, 9 bases remained unmatched. In germline, CDR1 is MDHEN, CDR2 SYDVKM. This CDR3 has 14 amino acids. The CDR3 spells CASSSAGTGHGYTF. The CDR3 DNA follows: TGTGCCAGCAGCTCCGCCGGGACAGGCCATGGCTACACCTTC.

The rearrangement links TRBV4-3 to TRBJ2-5; TRBD2 might be the D (5 bases). CDR3 length: 15 residues. Germline lookup yields CDR1 LGHNA and CDR2 YSLEER. Trimming shortened V by 0 bases and J by 2 bases, and 10 bases separated the two germline ends. CDR3 loop: CASSQDSGWQETQYF. CDR3 coding DNA: TGCGCCAGCAGCCAAGATTCGGGGTGGCAAGAGACCCAGTACTTC.

This clonotype has more than one count but fewer than ten. This rearrangement joins TRBV6-6 to TRBJ2-5; 8 bases line up with TRBD1. The J call may be incorrect, as the DNA end agrees better with TRBJ2-7. CDR3 length: 15 residues. Germline CDR1 MNHNY, CDR2 SVGAGI (reference sequence). The CDR3 DNA is TGTGCCAGCAGTTACTTGGGGGACAGGAGCCACGAGCAGTACTTC. Its translation: CASSYLGDRSHEQYF.

The chain recombines TRBV18 with TRBJ1-2; 9 bases are shared with TRBD1. Germline CDR1 and CDR2: KGHSH and LQKENI. With V trimmed by 3 bases and J by 3 bases, 5 bases remained unmatched. The CDR3 has 15 amino acids. The CDR3 DNA reads TGTGCCAGCTCACCGCAACAGGGGGCTCACTATGGCTACACCTTC. Its protein is CASSPQQGAHYGYTF.

The chain carries TRBV21-1 and TRBJ2-3; the table's D gene call, TRBD2, was not cross checked with the DNA. TRBV21-1 is noted as a pseudogene. The CDR3 is 17 amino acids. In DNA form, the CDR3 reads TGTGCCAGCAGCAAAGGGACTAGCGGGGGGTACACAGATACGCAGTATTTT. Encoded protein: CASSKGTSGGYTDTQYF.

This clonotype was seen only a few times. The chain uses TRBV6-5 and TRBJ2-1; TRBD2 is a possible D gene (5 bases). V lost 7 bases and J lost 6, with 10 bases in between. This CDR3 comprises 12 residues. CDR1 and CDR2 from the germline V gene are MNHEY and SVGAGI. CDR3 protein: CASKTIANEQFF. As DNA, the CDR3 is TGTGCCAGCAAGACTATTGCCAATGAGCAGTTCTTC.

This clonotype was observed a handful of times. A junction boundary mismatches the germline segment, possibly from a read error. The J gene is TRBJ1-1, the V gene TRBV5-1; 7 bases fit TRBD1. The CDR3 loop spans 14 amino acids. Germline CDR1 is SGHRS and CDR2 is YFSETQ. The CDR3 protein is CASSGGTANTEAFF. In DNA, the CDR3 is TGTGCCAGCAGCGGAGGGACAGCGAACACTGAAGCTTTCTTT.